A single sample is the source of the 4 T cell receptor beta chains below, sequenced in a study of molecular identifiers for immune sequencing clone quantification. TCRdb called the PCR reads again in MiXCR, with one record for every CDR3 protein. The sample includes tens of thousands of distinct CDR3 sequences, about a sixth of them seen just once. Sequenced material: naive CD8+ T cells from blood, with Jurkat cell RNA spiked in. Subset noted: FACS-sorted CD8+CD4-CCR7+CD45RA+ naive T cells. These receptors all come from a human donor in good health. Some libraries in this study had Jurkat cell RNA spiked in.

At least ten counts were recorded for this clonotype. V gene TRBV6-1 combines with J gene TRBJ2-7; no definite D call. The length of the CDR3 is 15 residues. CDR1 is MNHNS, CDR2 SASEGT, per germline. Trimming shortened V by 6 bases and J by 4 bases, and 19 bases separated the two germline ends. The CDR3 here is CASRPTQLAQYEQYF. The DNA for the CDR3 is TGTGCCAGCAGGCCAACCCAACTCGCCCAATACGAGCAGTACTTC.

Turning to this clonotype: A much more abundant neighbour one base away suggests this may be a read error. The chain is built from TRBV6-2 or TRBV6-3 and TRBJ2-2; D not certain. CDR3 size: 13 residues. The germline V gene encodes CDR1 MNHEY and CDR2 SVGEGT. Trimming left V 5 bases short and J 1 base short, with 5 bases between. The CDR3 here is CASSPLNTGELFF. CDR3 DNA: TGTGCCAGCAGTCCTCTGAACACCGGGGAGCTGTTTTTT.

The chain has TRBV20-1 and TRBJ1-1; 7 nucleotides match TRBD1. Trimming removed 1 base from V and 5 bases from J; junction bases left unmatched: 7. Germline-derived CDR1 and CDR2 are DFQATT and SNEGSKA (reference sequence). The CDR3 loop spans 14 amino acids. CDR3 protein: CSARGDSGDTEAFF. CDR3 sequence (DNA): TGCAGTGCTAGAGGGGACAGCGGGGATACTGAAGCTTTCTTT.

This clonotype was recorded at least ten times. This chain connects TRBV19 to TRBJ1-1, with 7 bases fitting TRBD1. The CDR3 spans 14 residues. The ends lost 8 bases at V and 2 bases at J; junction bases unmatched: 8. From germline, CDR1 is LNHDA and CDR2 SQIVND (reference sequence). CDR3 in DNA: TGTGCCAGTCAAATTAACAGGGGAAACACTGAAGCTTTCTTT. This gives the protein CASQINRGNTEAFF.